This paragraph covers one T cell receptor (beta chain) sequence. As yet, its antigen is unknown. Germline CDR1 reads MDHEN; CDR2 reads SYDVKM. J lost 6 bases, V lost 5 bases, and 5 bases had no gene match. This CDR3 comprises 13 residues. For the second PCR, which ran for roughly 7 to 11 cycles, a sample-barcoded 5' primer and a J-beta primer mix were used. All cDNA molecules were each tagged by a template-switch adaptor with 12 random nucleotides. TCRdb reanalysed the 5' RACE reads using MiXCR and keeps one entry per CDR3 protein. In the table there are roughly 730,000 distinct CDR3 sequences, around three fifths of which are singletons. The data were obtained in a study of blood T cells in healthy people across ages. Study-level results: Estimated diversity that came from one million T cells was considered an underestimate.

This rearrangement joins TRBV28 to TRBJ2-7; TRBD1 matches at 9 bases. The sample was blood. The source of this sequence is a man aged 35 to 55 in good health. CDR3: CASSRTGVREQYF. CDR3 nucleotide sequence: TGTGCCAGCAGTCGGACAGGGGTGCGCGAGCAGTACTTC.